A single sample gave rise to the 13 T cell receptor beta chains below, sequenced in a study of CD8+CD57+ T cells in acquired aplastic anemia. TCR beta VDJ and CDR3 profiles were obtained from a genomic DNA template. Via MiXCR, TCRdb re-called the reads, giving one row per CDR3 protein. Of 95,000 to 150,000 distinct CDR3 sequences listed, 50% to 60% are singletons. By flow cytometry, patients selected for sequencing had shown an expansion of CD8+CD57+ cells. Sample: sorted CD4+, CD8+, or CD8+CD57+ T cells (not recorded which) from PBMCs. Source of these receptors: a human donor with aplastic anemia.

Many counts were recorded for this clonotype. The gene calls are TRBV6-5 and TRBJ1-5; D call uncertain. Trimming stripped 0 bases from V and 1 base from J, with 10 bases between. This CDR3 has 16 amino acids. Germline CDR1 and CDR2: MNHEY and SVGAGI. The CDR3 spells CASSYSTGESNQPQHF. The DNA of the CDR3 is TGTGCCAGCAGTTACTCGACCGGGGAGAGCAATCAGCCCCAGCATTTT.

This rearrangement joins TRBV20-1 to TRBJ2-7, with D maybe TRBD2 (7 bases). The CDR3 contains 16 residues. V was cut by 0 bases and J by 4 bases, with 19 bases left in between. Looked up from germline, CDR1 is DFQATT and CDR2 is SNEGSKA (reference sequence). The DNA for the CDR3 is TGCAGTGCTAGAGATCAGAACAGGGCGGGGGATTACGAGCAGTACTTC. This codes for CSARDQNRAGDYEQYF.

This clonotype has at least ten counts. The chain couples TRBV10-2 to TRBJ1-5; D is unresolved. This CDR3 region has 15 residues. V lost 5 bases, J lost 0 bases, and 11 bases lay in between. Germline CDR1 and CDR2: WSHSY and SAAADI. CDR3 bases: TGCGCCAGCAGTTTATCAAAGATTAGCAATCAGCCCCAGCATTTT. Amino acids: CASSLSKISNQPQHF.

The chain carries TRBV18 and TRBJ2-7, with 7 bases identical to TRBD1. With V trimmed by 6 bases and J by 0 bases, 11 bases remained unmatched. CDR1 is KGHSH and CDR2 is LQKENI in the germline V gene. The CDR3 sequence is 16 residues long. Here the CDR3 DNA reads TGTGCCAGCTCGCTACAGGACGGGACAGCCTCCTACGAGCAGTACTTC. It translates to CASSLQDGTASYEQYF.

Concerning this clonotype itself: Possible read error: a much larger clone is one base away. The chain couples TRBV5-6 to TRBJ1-1; D possibly corresponds to TRBD1 (6 bases). Germline values: CDR1 SGHDT, CDR2 YYEEEE. This CDR3 region has 15 residues. Between the trimmed V and J ends, which lost 0 bases and 4 bases, there was a span of 13 bases. The CDR3 DNA sequence: TGTGCCAGCAGCTTGGGACTGGGGGCGCTCACTGAAGCTTTCTTT. Encoded protein: CASSLGLGALTEAFF.

V usage is TRBV29-1 and J usage is TRBJ1-1; tentatively, D is TRBD1 (5 bases). This CDR3 has 12 residues. Germline values: CDR1 SQVTM, CDR2 ANQGSEA. Trimming shortened V by 7 bases and J by 1 base, and 10 bases separated the two germline ends. For the CDR3, the DNA is TGCAGCGGGACCAGGGAGAACACTGAAGCTTTCTTT. It translates to CSGTRENTEAFF.

This clonotype was counted ten times or more. The J gene is TRBJ1-3, the V gene TRBV12-3 or TRBV12-4, with D unresolved. The CDR3 has 12 residues. Trimming stripped 7 bases from V and 0 bases from J, with 4 bases between. Here the CDR3 DNA reads TGTGCCAGCACCAACTCTGGAAACACCATATATTTT. Translating it yields CASTNSGNTIYF.

This chain uses TRBV7-8 with TRBJ2-1; TRBD2 matches 7 bases. After removal of 7 bases from V and 0 bases from J, the junction contained 3 bases not matched to a gene. CDR3 size: 14 residues. Per the germline V gene, CDR1 is SGHVS and CDR2 is FQNEAQ. The CDR3 region has the DNA TGTGCCAGCACGGGAGGCAGCTCCTACAATGAGCAGTTCTTC. This gives the protein CASTGGSSYNEQFF.

The chain couples TRBV10-3 to TRBJ1-2; D ambiguous. The CDR3 has 13 amino acids. Trimming removed 5 bases at V and 8 bases at J, with 15 bases between. Germline V lookup: CDR1 ENHRY, CDR2 SYGVKD. This CDR3 reads CAISLSRVEGYTF. CDR3 sequence (DNA): TGTGCCATCAGTTTATCGAGGGTGGAGGGCTACACCTTC.

The sample holds many counts of this clonotype. The chain links TRBV20-1 to TRBJ2-7; D perhaps matches TRBD2 (6 bases). Trimming cost V 3 bases and J 4 bases, with 13 bases left between them. The CDR3 runs to 13 residues. From germline, CDR1 is DFQATT and CDR2 SNEGSKA (reference sequence). The CDR3 reads CSASDGTPYEQYF. The CDR3 nucleotides read TGCAGTGCTAGCGACGGGACTCCTTACGAGCAGTACTTC.

This clonotype was observed a few times. At one end the junction does not follow the germline gene, possibly because of a read error. The V gene is TRBV7-8, the J gene TRBJ2-1, with 12 bases identical to TRBD2. There are 16 residues in the CDR3. Germline CDR1 and CDR2: SGHVS and FQNEAQ. CDR3 coding DNA: TGTGCCAGCAGCCTAGCGGGGGGGCGATCTATCAATGAGCAGTTCTTC. This translates into CASSLAGGRSINEQFF. The variable domain in full, completed from reference TRBV7-8 and TRBJ2-1, reads GAGVSQSPRYKVAKRGQDVALRCDPISGHVSLFWYQQALGQGPEFLTYFQNEAQLDKSGLPSDRFFAERPEGSVSTLKIQRTQQEDSAVYLCASSLAGGRSINEQFFGPGTRLTVL.

This clonotype was seen many times. For the CDR3, the DNA is TGTGCCAGCAGCTCCCAGGGAAATAGCAATCAGCCCCAGCATTTT. Translated, it gives CASSSQGNSNQPQHF. The genes are TRBV5-5 and TRBJ1-5; D is perhaps TRBD1 (5 bases). Per the germline V gene, CDR1 is SGHKS and CDR2 is YYEKEE (reference sequence). Trimming took off 3 bases at V and 0 bases at J, with 10 bases between the two ends. The CDR3 length is 15 residues.

This clonotype appeared a few times. The chain joins TRBV7-9 to TRBJ2-3; no firm D call. Per the germline V gene, CDR1 is SEHNR and CDR2 is FQNEAQ (reference sequence). V dropped 3 bases and J dropped 5 bases, with 9 bases sitting between them. The CDR3 is 13 amino acids. CDR3 nucleotides: TGTGCCAGCAGCTTTCGGATACAAGATACGCAGTATTTT. Protein: CASSFRIQDTQYF.